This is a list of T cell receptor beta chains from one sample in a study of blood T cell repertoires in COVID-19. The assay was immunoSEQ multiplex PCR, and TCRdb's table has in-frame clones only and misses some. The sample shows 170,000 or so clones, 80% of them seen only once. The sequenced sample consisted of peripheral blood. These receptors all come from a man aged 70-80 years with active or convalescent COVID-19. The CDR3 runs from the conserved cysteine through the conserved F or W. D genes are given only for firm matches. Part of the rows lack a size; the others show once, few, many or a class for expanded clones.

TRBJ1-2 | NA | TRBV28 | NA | CASSQGRGGANGYTF | TGTGCCAGCAGTCAAGGTCGGGGGGGCGCGAATGGCTACACCTTC
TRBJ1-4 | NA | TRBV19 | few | CASTGRVATNEKLFF | TGTGCCAGTACTGGCAGGGTTGCAACTAATGAAAAACTGTTTTTT
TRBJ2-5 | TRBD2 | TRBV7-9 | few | CASSAGTSYRQTQYF | TGTGCCAGCAGCGCAGGGACTAGCTACAGGCAGACCCAGTACTTC
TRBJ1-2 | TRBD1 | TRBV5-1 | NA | CASSSTTGTGADGYTF | TGCGCCAGCAGCTCGACAACCGGGACAGGGGCCGATGGCTACACCTTC
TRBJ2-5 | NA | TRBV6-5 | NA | CASSYRVKETQYF | TGTGCCAGCAGTTACAGAGTCAAGGAGACCCAGTACTTC
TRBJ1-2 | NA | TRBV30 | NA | CAWSVVPEVYGYTF | TGTGCCTGGAGTGTTGTACCGGAGGTCTATGGCTACACCTTC
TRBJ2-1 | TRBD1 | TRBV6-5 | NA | CASSRGQGRDNEQFF | TGTGCCAGCAGCCGGGGACAGGGGCGTGACAATGAGCAGTTCTTC
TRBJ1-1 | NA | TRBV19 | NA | CASSNPRGGNTEAFF | TGTGCCAGTAGTAACCCAAGGGGAGGTAACACTGAAGCTTTCTTT
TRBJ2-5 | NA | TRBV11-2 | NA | CASSLDRSGGVETQYF | TGTGCCAGCAGCTTAGATCGGAGTGGGGGCGTCGAGACCCAGTACTTC
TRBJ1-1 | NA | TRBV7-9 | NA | CASSTGRSDTEAFF | TGTGCCAGCAGCACAGGGAGATCCGACACTGAAGCTTTCTTT
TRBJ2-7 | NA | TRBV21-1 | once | CASSSATGSYEQYF | TGTGCCAGCAGCTCCGCGACGGGGTCCTACGAGCAGTACTTC
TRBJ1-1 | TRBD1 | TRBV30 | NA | CAWRQQGADGTEAFF | TGTGCCTGGAGACAACAGGGGGCTGATGGCACTGAAGCTTTCTTT
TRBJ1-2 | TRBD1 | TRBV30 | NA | CAWRTRDSYGYTF | TGTGCCTGGAGGACTCGGGACAGCTATGGCTACACCTTC
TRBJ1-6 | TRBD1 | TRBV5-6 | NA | CASSFGQGAYNSPLHF | TGTGCCAGCAGTTTTGGACAGGGGGCCTATAATTCACCCCTCCACTTT
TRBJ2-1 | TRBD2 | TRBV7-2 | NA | CASSSAPAGVLNEQFF | TGTGCCAGCAGCTCGGCCCCAGCGGGAGTTCTCAATGAGCAGTTCTTC
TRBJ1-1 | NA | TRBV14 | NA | CASSQDWGGYTEAFF | TGTGCCAGCAGCCAAGATTGGGGGGGCTACACTGAAGCTTTCTTT
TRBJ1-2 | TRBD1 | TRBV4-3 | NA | CASSQGPGQGYGYTF | TGCGCCAGCAGCCAAGGACCGGGACAGGGCTATGGCTACACCTTC
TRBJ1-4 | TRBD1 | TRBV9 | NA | CASSGPGQLGEKLFF | TGTGCCAGCAGCGGACCGGGACAGCTTGGTGAAAAACTGTTTTTT
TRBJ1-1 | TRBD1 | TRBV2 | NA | CASKPQQGEAFF | TGTGCCAGCAAGCCCCAACAGGGGGAAGCTTTCTTT
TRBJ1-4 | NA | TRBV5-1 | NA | CASSYDSPRDEKLFF | TGCGCCAGCAGCTATGACAGTCCCCGGGATGAAAAACTGTTTTTT
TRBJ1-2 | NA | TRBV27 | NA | CASSREDYGYTF | TGTGCCAGCAGCCGAGAAGACTATGGCTACACCTTC
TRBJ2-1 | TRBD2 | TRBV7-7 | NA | CASSSVAGQNGEQFF | TGTGCTAGCAGTTCAGTAGCGGGACAAAATGGTGAGCAGTTCTTC
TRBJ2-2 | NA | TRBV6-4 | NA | CAAPSKGAPNTGELFF | TGTGCCGCGCCGTCCAAAGGAGCACCGAACACCGGGGAGCTGTTTTTT
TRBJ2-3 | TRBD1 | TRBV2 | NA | CASRTGGAGTDTQYF | TGTGCCAGCAGGACAGGGGGCGCAGGCACAGATACGCAGTATTTT
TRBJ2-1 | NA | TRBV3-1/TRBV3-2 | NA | CASSQSIGEQFF | TGTGCCAGCAGCCAAAGTATCGGTGAGCAGTTCTTC
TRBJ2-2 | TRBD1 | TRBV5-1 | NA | CASSFGTANTGELFF | TGCGCCAGCAGCTTTGGGACAGCTAACACCGGGGAGCTGTTTTTT
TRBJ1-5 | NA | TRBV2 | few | CASSEGGPDLLPQHF | TGTGCCAGCAGTGAAGGCGGTCCGGACTTGTTGCCCCAGCATTTT
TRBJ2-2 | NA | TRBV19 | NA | CASRVGQDGELFF | TGTGCCAGTAGGGTGGGCCAGGACGGGGAGCTGTTTTTT
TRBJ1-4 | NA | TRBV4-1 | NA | CASSQDYVRTTNEKLFF | TGCGCCAGCAGCCAAGATTATGTCAGAACAACTAATGAAAAACTGTTTTTT